This T cell receptor beta chain stems from a study of cytomegalovirus exposure and HLA in healthy donors. Study-level findings and limits: TCR beta sequences reportedly predicted the HLA-A and HLA-B alleles of most subjects accurately. According to a later analysis, most TCR beta chains associated with CMV appeared HLA-restricted. Across all donors, roughly uniform sequencing depth was an assumption of the presence/absence analyses.

The CDR3 sequence is 13 residues long. In germline, CDR1 is LGHNA, CDR2 YNFKEQ. Trimming removed 4 bases at V and 9 bases at J, with 15 bases between. As to this clone: Antigen: not known.

The PCR was carried out with 60 Vbeta primers and 13 Jbeta primers. Per the original methods: A later analysis tallied 65 million to 85 million unique TCR beta chains, around 9.9 million of them shared. Only in-frame clones appear in the TCRdb table, and some are missing; sequencing was by immunoSEQ multiplex PCR. V, J and clone size reflect that table, while D and trimming were determined from the DNA. The repertoire holds approximately 130,000 clones, with 75% to 90% as singletons. Material: PBMCs. This clonotype was obtained from a woman between 45 and 60 years old in good health and CMV-seropositive. This chain uses TRBV4-2 with TRBJ2-5, with unresolved D. CDR3 residues: CASSLTTEWAQYF. In DNA form, the CDR3 reads TGTGCCAGCAGCCTTACTACGGAGTGGGCCCAGTACTTC.